What follows are 9 T cell receptor beta chains derived from one specimen sequenced in a study of regulatory T cells in long-lasting Graves disease. Time point of the sample: newly diagnosed GD, antithyroid drugs for less than 3 months. PBMC RNA was the source of the TCR library. Sequencing libraries for TCR beta were prepared with iRepertoire HTBI primers and Arm-PCR of CDR3 regions. TCRdb ran MiXCR on the multiplex PCR reads and lists one entry per CDR3 protein. This table holds about 210,000 distinct CDR3 sequences, roughly a fifth found once. The data were also submitted as part of a second study, on T cells in Graves' hyperthyroidism and ophthalmopathy.

The starting material was peripheral blood mononuclear cells (PBMCs), obtained at new diagnosis, from a patient treated with antithyroid drugs. The receptor set was obtained from a woman in her twenties or thirties with Graves disease.

Worth noting for this clonotype: Since a far larger clone is one base different, this is likely a read error. The chain couples TRBV3-1 to TRBJ2-1, with D possibly TRBD2 on 7 matching bases. The J call may be in error: the DNA end matches TRBJ2-5 better. This CDR3 has 15 residues. CDR1 is LGHDT and CDR2 is YNNKEL in the germline V gene (reference sequence). The CDR3 DNA reads as TGTGCCAGCAGCCACGGGGGGCGCAAGTCAGAGGCCCAGTACTTC. Residues: CASSHGGRKSEAQYF.

This clonotype was seen repeatedly, ten times or more. This sequence joins TRBV30 and TRBJ1-1; D gene uncertain. In germline, CDR1 is GTSNPN, CDR2 SVGIG (reference sequence). V lost 5 bases to trimming and J lost 0 bases, with 7 bases between them. The CDR3 runs 12 residues. The CDR3 sequence is CAWGRLNTEAFF. Written as DNA, the CDR3 is TGTGCCTGGGGCAGATTGAACACTGAAGCTTTCTTT.

This clonotype was seen many times. This chain links TRBV7-9 with TRBJ2-1; 10 bases are shared with TRBD2. The V segment lost 3 bases and the J segment 9 bases; nucleotides outside the gene matches: 11. The germline CDR1 and CDR2 sequences are SEHNR and FQNEAQ (reference sequence). This CDR3 is built from 16 residues. The CDR3 loop is CASSFGRASGRAEQFF. The CDR3 bases are TGTGCCAGCAGCTTCGGGAGGGCTAGCGGGAGAGCTGAGCAGTTCTTC.

Only a few counts were recorded for this clonotype. This sequence joins TRBV7-2 and TRBJ2-5; 10 nucleotides line up with TRBD1. This CDR3 spans 16 amino acids. Germline V gene sequence: CDR1 SGHTA, CDR2 FQGNSA. The ends lost 2 bases at V and 3 bases at J; junction bases unmatched: 6. The CDR3 bases are TGTGCCAGCAGCTTACGGACAGGGGGTATTAAAGAGACCCAGTACTTC. Its translation is CASSLRTGGIKETQYF.

V gene TRBV5-1 combines with J gene TRBJ1-1, with D possibly being TRBD1 (6 bases). Germline V gene lookup returns CDR1 SGHRS and CDR2 YFSETQ. This CDR3 comprises 15 residues. V gave up 0 bases and J gave up 5 bases, with 14 bases separating them. CDR3 residues: CASSLAVGAGTEAFF. The CDR3 DNA sequence: TGCGCCAGCAGCTTGGCCGTGGGGGCTGGGACTGAAGCTTTCTTT. Full variable domain (remainder filled in from reference TRBV5-1 and TRBJ1-1): KAGVTQTPRYLIKTRGQQVTLSCSPISGHRSVSWYQQTPGQGLQFLFEYFSETQRNKGNFPGRFSGRQFSNSRSEMNVSTLELGDSALYLCASSLAVGAGTEAFFGQGTRLTVV.

This clonotype was detected ten times or more. The chain joins TRBV7-3 to TRBJ1-3, with D unresolved. Germline CDR1 and CDR2: SGHTA and FQGTGA. Trimming stripped 5 bases from V and 4 bases from J, with 9 bases between. The CDR3 runs 13 residues. The CDR3: CASSTLRGNTIYF. Here the CDR3 DNA reads TGTGCCAGCAGCACCCTAAGGGGAAACACCATATATTTT.

In its sample, this clonotype was seen many times. The CDR3 DNA sequence: TGTGCCAGCAGCCGCACTACGTACCAAGAGACCCAGTACTTC. This sequence encodes CASSRTTYQETQYF. The rearrangement uses TRBV7-2 and TRBJ2-5; D not certain. The V and J ends lost 5 bases and 0 bases respectively, with 10 bases between them. This CDR3 has 14 amino acids. CDR1 and CDR2 (germline): SGHTA, FQGNSA.

This clonotype was recorded at least ten times. The gene calls are TRBV7-6 and TRBJ2-5; unclear D gene. The CDR3 runs to 16 residues. In germline, CDR1 is SGHVS, CDR2 FNYEAQ. V shed 5 bases and J shed 5 bases, with 21 bases lying between them. In DNA form, the CDR3 reads TGTGCCAGCAGCCCGATTAGCCCAGGATTAGGGGAGACCCAGTACTTC. Protein sequence: CASSPISPGLGETQYF.

As to this clonotype: A read error may produce the germline difference seen at one junction end. The J gene is TRBJ2-4, the V gene TRBV27, with 8 bases fitting TRBD1. The CDR3 is made up of 15 amino acids. Germline loops: CDR1 MNHEY, CDR2 SMNVEV (reference sequence). The DNA of the CDR3 is TGTGCCAGCAGTTTGGGGCAGGGGGCCAAAAACCTTCAGTACTTC. Its translation is CASSLGQGAKNLQYF.